A selection of T cell receptor beta chains follows, all from one sample in a study of OX40 agonist ivuxolimab in advanced cancers. Measured with immunoSEQ multiplex PCR; TCRdb has only the in-frame clones, and not every one. This sample has 53,000 or so clones, with about 87% found just once. Specimen: CD4+ or CD8+ T cells sorted from blood, collected in a trial of the OX40 agonist ivuxolimab. The receptors shown here come from an adult with an advanced solid tumor such as melanoma, head and neck, liver or kidney cancer. CDR3s include the opening cysteine and the closing phenylalanine or tryptophan.

length: 16; V: TRBV5-1; J: TRBJ2-3; CDR3: CASSLAGWLSTDTQYF
length: 15; V: TRBV6-1; J: TRBJ1-5; CDR3: CASSLNSPSNQPQHF
length: 15; V: TRBV5-4; J: TRBJ1-2; CDR3: CASSAPRGGGYGYTF
length: 13; V: TRBV5-6; J: TRBJ1-4; CDR3: CASRTLGGEKLFF
length: 17; V: TRBV11-2; J: TRBJ2-5; CDR3: CASRLGFTSGPQETQYF
length: 13; V: TRBV7-2; J: TRBJ1-1; CDR3: CASSLPQHTEAFF
length: 16; V: TRBV4-1; J: TRBJ2-4; CDR3: CASSPLERVTRGIQYF
length: 15; V: TRBV7-9; J: TRBJ2-7; CDR3: CASSFGQLHPYEQYF
length: 11; V: TRBV20-1; J: TRBJ1-5; CDR3: CSAGTYQPQHF
length: 18; V: TRBV11-1; J: TRBJ2-3; CDR3: CASSLVATSAPGTDTQYF